A selection of T cell receptor beta chains follows, all from one sample in a study of CXCR3-negative and CXCR3-positive naive CD8 T cells. Using the 5' RACE reads, TCRdb records one entry per CDR3 protein without DNA. Its clone listing holds more than 70,000 distinct CDR3 sequences. Sequencing was carried out using naive CXCR3+ CD8+ T cells from blood. These receptors were taken from a human donor in good health. Some clones in this sample may be carry-over from other donors' samples. Both conserved end residues are part of each CDR3.

J gene | CDR3 length | V gene | CDR3 protein
TRBJ2-3 | 16 | TRBV14 | CASSQGTSTSTDTQYF
TRBJ2-1 | 14 | TRBV9 | CASSVGGRGNEQFF
TRBJ2-7 | 13 | TRBV7-9 | CASSHGTSYEQYF
TRBJ1-1 | 13 | TRBV12-3/TRBV12-4 | CASSLMGHTEAFF
TRBJ2-1 | 15 | TRBV29-1 | CSVETGTSSYNEQLF
TRBJ2-3 | 18 | TRBV12-3/TRBV12-4 | CASSLRGLAHTGTDTQYF
TRBJ2-1 | 11 | TRBV28 | CASSLVNQQFF
TRBJ1-5 | 14 | TRBV10-3 | CASSESAGYQPQHF
TRBJ2-1 | 15 | TRBV2 | CASSDSGPAYNEQFF
TRBJ1-1 | 15 | TRBV4-2 | CASSQVTGGSPEAFF
TRBJ1-2 | 18 | TRBV7-2 | CASSLEVAGSLANYGYTF
TRBJ2-7 | 15 | TRBV7-9 | CASSPPTGRSYEQYF
TRBJ2-1 | 12 | TRBV27 | CASSAAYNEQFF
TRBJ2-6 | 17 | TRBV20-1 | CSARGGSHYSGANVLTF
TRBJ2-1 | 20 | TRBV9 | CASSVGGGLALRGSYNEQFF
TRBJ2-1 | 16 | TRBV28 | CASRSGSGYPYNEQFF
TRBJ2-7 | 18 | TRBV7-6 | CASSILTRPGQGAYEQYF
TRBJ1-5 | 11 | TRBV28 | CASSAVWDQHF
TRBJ2-4 | 12 | TRBV12-3/TRBV12-4 | CASSFHENIQYF
TRBJ2-1 | 15 | TRBV3-1 | CASSLGLAGSHDQFF
TRBJ2-7 | 11 | TRBV20-1 | CSARQGLGQYF
TRBJ2-3 | 14 | TRBV5-1 | CASSLETVTDTQYF
TRBJ2-4 | 14 | TRBV28 | CASSSHRGVNIQYF